Listed here is a single TCR beta chain. A quantity of roughly 0.5 to 1 ug RNA underwent reverse transcription using random hexamers. An immunoSEQ multiplex PCR amplified TCR beta CDR3 over 54 Vbeta and 13 Jbeta. A single record per CDR3 protein comes from TCRdb applying MiXCR to the immunoSEQ multiplex PCR reads. The sample holds some 450,000 distinct CDR3 sequences; more than 80% are singletons and the top ten take about 0.1%. This sample is part of a study of CD8 T cells in Susac syndrome. This CDR3 region has 16 residues. Germline lookup yields CDR1 MNHEY and CDR2 SMNVEV (reference sequence). The V and J ends lost 0 bases and 5 bases, in that order; junction bases with no gene match: 7. Negative isolation yielded CD4+ and CD8+ T cells, and FACS enriched TEMRA cells.

The sequencing sample was made of CD8+ T cells from PBMCs. The sequence was collected from a human donor with multiple sclerosis. The chain uses TRBV27 and TRBJ2-7, with TRBD2 identical over 10 bases. This chain's CDR3 is CASSLSASGSFHEQYF. The DNA for the CDR3 is TGTGCCAGCAGTTTATCGGCTAGCGGGAGCTTCCACGAGCAGTACTTC.